This T cell receptor beta chain appears in the sequencing data of a study of cytomegalovirus exposure and HLA in healthy donors. Background on the study: A data release that came early held roughly 80 million unique TCRs from HLA-typed donors. Study-level results: It was likely that a cluster of highly shared sequence variants was a sequencing artifact. An assumption of roughly uniform sequencing depth across donors underlay the presence/absence analyses.

The CDR3 length is 12 residues. Per germline, CDR1 MNHEY and CDR2 SMNVEV (reference sequence). Trimming pared 7 bases from V and 4 bases from J, leaving 11 bases between. This clone appeared a single time. Its matching antigen is unknown. The study ran its PCR with 60 Vbeta and 13 Jbeta primers. Sequencing used immunoSEQ multiplex PCR; TCRdb keeps in-frame clones, though not all of them. The sample lists some 130,000 clones; 80% were seen once. This receptor was taken from a male donor in good health and CMV-seronegative. This chain uses TRBV27 with TRBJ2-7; D is possibly TRBD1 (5 bases). Input material: PBMCs. The chain's CDR3 is CASTGSGYEQYF. In nucleotides, the CDR3 is TGTGCCAGCACCGGATCAGGGTACGAGCAGTACTTC.